The 14 T cell receptor beta chains presented below share a single source sample, sequenced in a study of neurological immune-mediated disorders. A single record per CDR3 protein comes from TCRdb applying MiXCR to the 5' RACE reads. The table records about 65,000 distinct CDR3 sequences, roughly 3.7% of them present only once. Sample: PBMCs. Source of these receptors: a man aged 50 to 59 with multiple sclerosis.

This clonotype has ten or more counts. CDR3 in amino acids: CSARGRGTDTQYF. The CDR3 DNA reads TGCAGTGCGCGGGGGCGGGGCACAGATACGCAGTATTTT. This chain uses TRBV20-1 with TRBJ2-3, with D maybe TRBD2 (7 bases). CDR3 length: 13 residues. Germline loops: CDR1 DFQATT, CDR2 SNEGSKA (reference sequence). The V end was cut by 6 bases, the J end by 1 base, with 11 bases between.

At least ten counts were recorded for this clonotype. V gene TRBV18 combines with J gene TRBJ2-2; a possible D gene is TRBD1 (6 bases). Trimming removed 2 bases at V and 3 bases at J, with 7 bases between. From germline, CDR1 is KGHSH and CDR2 LQKENI. This CDR3 has 14 amino acids. For the CDR3, the DNA is TGTGCCAGCTCACCATACAGGGACACCGGGGAGCTGTTTTTT. Translating gives CASSPYRDTGELFF.

This clonotype was seen repeatedly, ten times or more. J is TRBJ1-3 and V is TRBV7-9; D is unclear. Deletions cut 0 bases from V and 0 bases from J, with 9 bases between. This CDR3 spans 16 amino acids. Germline values: CDR1 SEHNR, CDR2 FQNEAQ (reference sequence). CDR3 nucleotide sequence: TGTGCCAGCAGCTTAGCGCAGCCTTCCTCTGGAAACACCATATATTTT. Amino acids: CASSLAQPSSGNTIYF. The complete variable domain, with remaining parts taken from reference TRBV7-9 and TRBJ1-3, reads DTGVSQNPRHKITKRGQNVTFRCDPISEHNRLYWYRQTLGQGPEFLTYFQNEAQLEKSRLLSDRFSAERPKGSFSTLEIQRTEQGDSAMYLCASSLAQPSSGNTIYFGEGSWLTVV.

In its sample, this clonotype was seen a few times. The chain couples TRBV5-1 to TRBJ1-4, with 9 bases that match TRBD1. The CDR3 runs 15 residues. The V segment lost 2 bases and the J segment 12 bases; nucleotides outside the gene matches: 11. Germline V CDR1 and CDR2: SGHRS, YFSETQ. The CDR3 DNA reads TGCGCCAGCAGCTTAGGGACAGGGAAATTCGACGAACTGTTTTTT. The encoded protein is CASSLGTGKFDELFF.

This clonotype was observed at least ten times. V gene TRBV4-1 combines with J gene TRBJ1-2; D unclear. Trimming left V 0 bases short and J 0 bases short, with 11 bases between. The germline CDR1 and CDR2 sequences are MGHRA and YSYEKL. The CDR3 runs 16 residues. The CDR3 region is CASSQDETGANYGYTF. Here the CDR3 DNA reads TGCGCCAGCAGCCAAGACGAGACGGGAGCTAACTATGGCTACACCTTC.

This clonotype was detected many times. The chain joins TRBV7-3 to TRBJ2-2, with TRBD1 matching over 12 bases. From germline, CDR1 is SGHTA and CDR2 FQGTGA. Trimming removed 4 bases from V and 7 bases from J; junction bases left unmatched: 7. The length of the CDR3 is 16 residues. CDR3 DNA sequence: TGTGCCAGCAGCTCACCGGGACAGGGGGCGAGCGGGGAGCTGTTTTTT. This sequence encodes CASSSPGQGASGELFF.

This clonotype occurred many times. V and J are TRBV12-3 or TRBV12-4 and TRBJ2-5; maybe TRBD1 (5 bases). CDR3 length equals 13 residues. V dropped 5 bases and J dropped 5 bases, with 12 bases sitting between them. This CDR3 is CASSAGIGETQYF. The CDR3 region has the DNA TGTGCCAGCAGTGCAGGGATAGGGGAGACCCAGTACTTC.

This clonotype was detected ten times or more. The chain uses TRBV5-5 and TRBJ1-2, with 7 nucleotides matching TRBD1. CDR1 is SGHKS and CDR2 is YYEKEE in the germline V gene (reference sequence). This CDR3 region has 17 residues. V gave up 2 bases and J gave up 8 bases; unmatched junction bases: 18. DNA of the CDR3: TGTGCCAGCAGCTTTCAGTCAGACACAGGGGCTTCTCGGGGCTACACCTTC. Its protein product is CASSFQSDTGASRGYTF.

This clonotype was detected ten times or more. The V gene is TRBV5-1, the J gene TRBJ1-4, with TRBD1 matching 8 bases. This CDR3 spans 14 amino acids. The V segment lost 3 bases and the J segment 8 bases; nucleotides outside the gene matches: 6. In germline, CDR1 is SGHRS, CDR2 YFSETQ. CDR3 amino acids: CASSSSGGWEKLFF. In DNA form, the CDR3 reads TGCGCCAGCAGCTCCTCAGGGGGCTGGGAAAAACTGTTTTTT.

This clonotype was detected many times. This chain links TRBV7-8 with TRBJ1-5; D is unresolved. The length of the CDR3 is 16 residues. Germline V gene lookup returns CDR1 SGHVS and CDR2 FQNEAQ. V was shortened by 2 bases and J by 1 base, with 12 bases between the two germline ends. The CDR3 loop is CASSLSGGESNQPQHF. CDR3 sequence (DNA): TGTGCCAGCAGCTTATCTGGTGGTGAGAGCAATCAGCCCCAGCATTTT.

This clonotype has just a few counts. This chain joins TRBV20-1 and TRBJ2-1, with 11 bases that match TRBD2. Germline values: CDR1 DFQATT, CDR2 SNEGSKA (reference sequence). The J segment lost 7 bases and the V segment lost 6 bases, leaving 11 bases of the junction unmatched. This CDR3 contains 15 residues. CDR3 DNA: TGCAGTGCCCCCCCGGCTAGCGGGGGGCAGAATGAGCAGTTCTTC. This encodes CSAPPASGGQNEQFF.

This clonotype has ten or more counts. The chain links TRBV5-1 to TRBJ2-1; D might be TRBD1 or TRBD2, each matching 5 bases. CDR1 and CDR2 (germline): SGHRS, YFSETQ. The V end was cut by 0 bases, the J end by 2 bases, with 9 bases between. The CDR3 loop spans 15 amino acids. CDR3 DNA: TGCGCCAGCAGCTTGGGGGGGACGACCTACAATGAGCAGTTCTTC. This translates into CASSLGGTTYNEQFF.

Notes on this clonotype: A clone one base away is much larger, so this may be a read error. This rearrangement joins TRBV5-1 to TRBJ2-3; 7 bases are a match to TRBD1. CDR3 length: 15 amino acids. Germline CDR1 reads SGHRS; CDR2 reads YFSETQ. CDR3 loop: CTSSLGDRRTDTQYF. The CDR3 nucleotides read TGCACCAGCAGCTTGGGGGACAGAAGAACAGATACGCAGTATTTT.

This clonotype was recorded many times. The chain recombines TRBV20-1 with TRBJ1-1, with 7 nucleotides matching TRBD1. V dropped 5 bases and J dropped 0; count of bases not matched to a gene: 12. Germline CDR1 DFQATT, CDR2 SNEGSKA (reference sequence). This CDR3 is 16 amino acids long. DNA of the CDR3: TGCAGTGCTCGAAGACGGACAGGATCGATGAACACTGAAGCTTTCTTT. It encodes CSARRRTGSMNTEAFF.